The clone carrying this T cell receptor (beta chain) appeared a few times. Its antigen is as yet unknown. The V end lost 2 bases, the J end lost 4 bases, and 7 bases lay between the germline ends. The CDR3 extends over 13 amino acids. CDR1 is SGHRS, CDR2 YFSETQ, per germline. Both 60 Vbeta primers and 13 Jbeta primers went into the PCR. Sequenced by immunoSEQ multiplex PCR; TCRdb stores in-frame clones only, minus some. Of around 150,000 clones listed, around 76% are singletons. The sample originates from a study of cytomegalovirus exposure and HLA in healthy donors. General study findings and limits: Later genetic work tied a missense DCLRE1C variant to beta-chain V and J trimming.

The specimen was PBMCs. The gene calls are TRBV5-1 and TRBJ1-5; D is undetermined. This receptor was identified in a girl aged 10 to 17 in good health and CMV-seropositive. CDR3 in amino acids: CASSFSPNQPQHF. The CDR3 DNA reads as TGCGCCAGCAGCTTTTCTCCGAATCAGCCCCAGCATTTT.